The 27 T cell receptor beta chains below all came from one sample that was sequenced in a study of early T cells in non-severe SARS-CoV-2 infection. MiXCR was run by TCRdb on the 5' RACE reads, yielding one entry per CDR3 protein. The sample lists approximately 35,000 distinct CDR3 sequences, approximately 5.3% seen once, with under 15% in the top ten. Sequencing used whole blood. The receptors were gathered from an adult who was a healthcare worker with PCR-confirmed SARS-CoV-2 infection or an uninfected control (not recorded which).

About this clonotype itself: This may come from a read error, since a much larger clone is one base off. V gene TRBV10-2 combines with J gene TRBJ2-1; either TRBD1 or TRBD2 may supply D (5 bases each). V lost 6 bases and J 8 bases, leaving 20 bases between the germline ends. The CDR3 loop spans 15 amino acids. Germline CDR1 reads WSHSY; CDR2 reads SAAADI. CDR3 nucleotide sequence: TGCGCCAGCAGCCCCGGGACGGCCAGCGTGCATGAGCAGTTCTTC. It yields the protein CASSPGTASVHEQFF.

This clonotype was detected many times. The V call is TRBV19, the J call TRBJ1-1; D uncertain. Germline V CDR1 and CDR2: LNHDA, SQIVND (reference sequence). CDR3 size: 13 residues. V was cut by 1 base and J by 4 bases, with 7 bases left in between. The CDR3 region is CASSIGLSTEAFF. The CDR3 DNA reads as TGTGCCAGTAGTATAGGGTTGAGCACTGAAGCTTTCTTT.

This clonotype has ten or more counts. DNA for the CDR3: TGTGCCAGCAGTTTTCAGTGGACAGAGACTGAGCAGTTCTTC. It yields the protein CASSFQWTETEQFF. J is TRBJ2-1 and V is TRBV12-3 or TRBV12-4; D is perhaps TRBD1 (6 bases). V dropped 3 bases and J dropped 9 bases, with 15 bases sitting between them. CDR3 length equals 14 residues.

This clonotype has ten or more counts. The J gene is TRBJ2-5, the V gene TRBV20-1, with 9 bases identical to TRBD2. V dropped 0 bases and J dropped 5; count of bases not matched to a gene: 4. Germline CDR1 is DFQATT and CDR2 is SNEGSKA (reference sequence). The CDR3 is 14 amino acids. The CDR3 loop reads CSAREAGGRETQYF. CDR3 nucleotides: TGCAGTGCTAGAGAAGCGGGGGGCAGGGAGACCCAGTACTTC.

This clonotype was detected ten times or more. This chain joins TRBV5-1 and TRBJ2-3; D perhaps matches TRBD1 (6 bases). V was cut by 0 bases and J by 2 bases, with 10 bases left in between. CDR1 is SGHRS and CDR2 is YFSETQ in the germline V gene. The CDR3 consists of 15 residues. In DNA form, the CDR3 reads TGCGCCAGCAGCTTGGTGGGACAACTCACAGATACGCAGTATTTT. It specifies CASSLVGQLTDTQYF.

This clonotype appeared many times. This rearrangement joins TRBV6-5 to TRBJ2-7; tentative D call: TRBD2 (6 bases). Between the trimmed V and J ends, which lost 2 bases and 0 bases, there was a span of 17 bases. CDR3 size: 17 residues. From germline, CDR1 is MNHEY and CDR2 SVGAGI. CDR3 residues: CASSYKIRRDSSYEQYF. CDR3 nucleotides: TGTGCCAGCAGTTACAAGATTCGGCGGGATAGCTCCTACGAGCAGTACTTC.

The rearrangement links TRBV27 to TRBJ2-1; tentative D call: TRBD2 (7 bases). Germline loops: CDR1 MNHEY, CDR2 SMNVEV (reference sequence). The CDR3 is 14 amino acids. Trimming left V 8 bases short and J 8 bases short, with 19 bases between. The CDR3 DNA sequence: TGTGCCAGCCACCCTAGGGGGGGCGAGGATGAGCAGTTCTTC. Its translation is CASHPRGGEDEQFF.

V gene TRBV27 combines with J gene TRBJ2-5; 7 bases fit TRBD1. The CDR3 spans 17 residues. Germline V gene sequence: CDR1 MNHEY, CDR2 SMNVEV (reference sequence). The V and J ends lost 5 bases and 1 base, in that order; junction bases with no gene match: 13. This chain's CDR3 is CASSHLPGQTLQETQYF. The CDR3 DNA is TGTGCCAGCAGTCATTTACCGGGACAGACCCTCCAAGAGACCCAGTACTTC.

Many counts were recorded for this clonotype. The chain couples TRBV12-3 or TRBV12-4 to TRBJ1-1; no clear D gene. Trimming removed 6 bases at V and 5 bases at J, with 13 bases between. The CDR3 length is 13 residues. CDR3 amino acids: CASSQDAATEAFF. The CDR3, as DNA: TGTGCCAGCAGCCAGGACGCCGCAACTGAAGCTTTCTTT.

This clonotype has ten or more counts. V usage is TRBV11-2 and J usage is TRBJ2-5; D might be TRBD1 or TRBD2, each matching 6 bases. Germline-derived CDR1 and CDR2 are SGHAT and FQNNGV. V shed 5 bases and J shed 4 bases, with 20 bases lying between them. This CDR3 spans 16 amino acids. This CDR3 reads CASSPGGGLSGETQYF. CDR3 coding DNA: TGTGCCAGCAGCCCTGGTGGGGGGCTGAGTGGAGAGACCCAGTACTTC.

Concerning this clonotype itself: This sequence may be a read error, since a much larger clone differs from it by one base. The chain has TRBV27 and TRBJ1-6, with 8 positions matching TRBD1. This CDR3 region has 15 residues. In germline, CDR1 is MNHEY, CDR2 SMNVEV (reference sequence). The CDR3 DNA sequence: TGTGCCAACAGTTTGAGTGACAGGGGCCGCTCACCCCTCCACTTT. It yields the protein CANSLSDRGRSPLHF.

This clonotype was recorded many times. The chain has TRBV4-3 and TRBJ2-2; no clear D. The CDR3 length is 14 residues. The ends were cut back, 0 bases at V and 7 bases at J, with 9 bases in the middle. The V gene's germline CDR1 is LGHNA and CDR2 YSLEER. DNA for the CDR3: TGCGCCAGCAGCCAAGATAAGCTCGTCGGGGAGCTGTTTTTT. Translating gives CASSQDKLVGELFF.

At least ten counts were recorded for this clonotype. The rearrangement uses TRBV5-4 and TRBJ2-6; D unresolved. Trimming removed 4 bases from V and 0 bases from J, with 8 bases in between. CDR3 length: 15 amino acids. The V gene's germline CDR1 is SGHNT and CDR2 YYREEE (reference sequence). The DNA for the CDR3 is TGTGCCAGCAGCCCTTCGGACTCTGGGGCCAACGTCCTGACTTTC. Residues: CASSPSDSGANVLTF. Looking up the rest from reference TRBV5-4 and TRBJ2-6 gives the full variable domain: ETGVTQSPTHLIKTRGQQVTLRCSSQSGHNTVSWYQQALGQGPQFIFQYYREEENGRGNFPPRFSGLQFPNYSSELNVNALELDDSALYLCASSPSDSGANVLTFGAGSRLTVL.

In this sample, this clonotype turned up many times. The CDR3: CASSLSTAPNEKLFF. DNA for the CDR3: TGTGCCAGCAGTCTTTCGACAGCGCCAAATGAAAAACTGTTTTTT. The chain combines TRBV6-6 with TRBJ1-4; D may be TRBD1 (5 bases). The CDR3 length is 15 residues. Trimming stripped 5 bases from V and 5 bases from J, with 15 bases between. CDR1 is MNHNY, CDR2 SVGAGI, per germline (reference sequence).

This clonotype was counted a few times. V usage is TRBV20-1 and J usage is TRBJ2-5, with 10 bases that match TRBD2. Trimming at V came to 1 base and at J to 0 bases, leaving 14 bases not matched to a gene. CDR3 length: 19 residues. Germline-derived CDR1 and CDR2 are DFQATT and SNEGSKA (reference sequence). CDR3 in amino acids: CSARVLVASGGSYQETQYF. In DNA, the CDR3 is TGCAGTGCTAGAGTATTGGTGGCTAGCGGGGGATCGTACCAAGAGACCCAGTACTTC.

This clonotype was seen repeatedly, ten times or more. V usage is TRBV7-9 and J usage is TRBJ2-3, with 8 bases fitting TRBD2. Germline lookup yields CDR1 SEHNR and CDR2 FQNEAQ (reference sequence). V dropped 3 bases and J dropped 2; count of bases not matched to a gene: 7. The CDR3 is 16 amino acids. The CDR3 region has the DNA TGTGCCAGCAGCTTCTCGGTAGCGGGGCTCACAGATACGCAGTATTTT. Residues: CASSFSVAGLTDTQYF.

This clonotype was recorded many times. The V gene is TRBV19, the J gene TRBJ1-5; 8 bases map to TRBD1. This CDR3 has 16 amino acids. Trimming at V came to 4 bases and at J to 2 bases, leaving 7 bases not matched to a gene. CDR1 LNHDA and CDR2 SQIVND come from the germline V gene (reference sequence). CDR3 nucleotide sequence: TGTGCCAGTAGTACTACAGGGGGGATTGGCAATCAGCCCCAGCATTTT. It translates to CASSTTGGIGNQPQHF.

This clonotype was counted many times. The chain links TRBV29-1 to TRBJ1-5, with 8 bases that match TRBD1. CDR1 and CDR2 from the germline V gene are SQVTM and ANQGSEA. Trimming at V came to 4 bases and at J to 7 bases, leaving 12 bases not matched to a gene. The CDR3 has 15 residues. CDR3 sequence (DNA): TGCAGCGTTGTCTTAGGGCAGGGGGCAGGGCAGCCCCAGCATTTT. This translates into CSVVLGQGAGQPQHF.

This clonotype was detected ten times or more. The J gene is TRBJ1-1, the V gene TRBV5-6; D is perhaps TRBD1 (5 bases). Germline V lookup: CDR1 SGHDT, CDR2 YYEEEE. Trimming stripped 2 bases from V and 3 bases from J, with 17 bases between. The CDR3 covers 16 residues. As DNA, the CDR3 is TGTGCCAGCAGCTTAAGACGGTTGCTGGGGGACACTGAAGCTTTCTTT. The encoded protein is CASSLRRLLGDTEAFF.

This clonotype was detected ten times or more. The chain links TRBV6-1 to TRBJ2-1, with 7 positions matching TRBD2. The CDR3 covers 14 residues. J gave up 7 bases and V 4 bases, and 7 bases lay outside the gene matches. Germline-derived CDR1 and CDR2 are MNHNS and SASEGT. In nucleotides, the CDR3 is TGTGCCAGCAGTGCGCTGCAGGGAGGGAATGAGCAGTTCTTC. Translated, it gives CASSALQGGNEQFF.

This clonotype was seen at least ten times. The CDR3 is CASSLGQNQETQYF. For the CDR3, the DNA is TGTGCCAGCAGTTTGGGACAGAACCAAGAGACCCAGTACTTC. The V gene is TRBV28, the J gene TRBJ2-5, with TRBD1 matching 7 bases. The CDR3 consists of 14 residues. CDR1 MDHEN and CDR2 SYDVKM come from the germline V gene. The trim removed 3 bases at V and 0 bases at J, leaving 1 base unmatched.

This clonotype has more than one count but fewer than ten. CDR3 region: CASTPRDGGINEQFF. The CDR3 nucleotides are TGTGCCAGCACCCCCCGGGACGGGGGAATTAATGAGCAGTTCTTC. The gene calls are TRBV6-1 and TRBJ2-1; possible D gene TRBD2, 6 bases. The CDR3 is 15 amino acids. V was clipped by 7 bases and J by 7 bases, with 20 bases between them. Germline V gives CDR1 MNHNS, CDR2 SASEGT.

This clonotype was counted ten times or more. For the CDR3, the DNA is TGTGCCAGCAGCCAAAATGGGGGGAACACCGGGGAGCTGTTTTTT. Amino acids: CASSQNGGNTGELFF. The rearrangement joins TRBV4-2 to TRBJ2-2, with D tentatively TRBD1 or TRBD2 (5 bases each). With 2 bases removed from V and 1 base from J, the gap between germline ends came to 8 bases. Germline V gives CDR1 LGHNA, CDR2 YNFKEQ. The CDR3 is 15 residues long.

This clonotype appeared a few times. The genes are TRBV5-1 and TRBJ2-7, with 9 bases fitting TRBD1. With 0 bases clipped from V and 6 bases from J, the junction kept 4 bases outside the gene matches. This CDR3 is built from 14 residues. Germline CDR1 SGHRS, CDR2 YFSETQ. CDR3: CASSLGQGGLEQYF. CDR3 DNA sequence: TGCGCCAGCAGCTTGGGACAGGGGGGCCTCGAGCAGTACTTC.

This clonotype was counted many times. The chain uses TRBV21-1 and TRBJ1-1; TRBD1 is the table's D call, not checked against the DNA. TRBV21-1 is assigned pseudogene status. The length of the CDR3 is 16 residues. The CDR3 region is CASSARRVGVFTEAFF. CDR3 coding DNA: TGTGCCAGCAGCGCACGCAGGGTCGGGGTATTCACTGAAGCTTTCTTT.

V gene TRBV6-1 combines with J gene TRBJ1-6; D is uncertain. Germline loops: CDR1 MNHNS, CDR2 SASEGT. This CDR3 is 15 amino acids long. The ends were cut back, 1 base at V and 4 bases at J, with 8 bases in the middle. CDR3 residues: CASSEGSGYNSPLHF. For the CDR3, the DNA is TGTGCCAGCAGTGAAGGCTCCGGGTATAATTCACCCCTCCACTTT.

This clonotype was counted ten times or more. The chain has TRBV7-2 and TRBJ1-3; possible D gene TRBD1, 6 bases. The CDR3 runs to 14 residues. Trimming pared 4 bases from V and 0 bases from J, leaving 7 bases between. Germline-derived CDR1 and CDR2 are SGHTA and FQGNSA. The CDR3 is CASSYRASGNTIYF. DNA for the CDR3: TGTGCCAGCAGCTACAGGGCCTCTGGAAACACCATATATTTT. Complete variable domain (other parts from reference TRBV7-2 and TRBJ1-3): GAGVSQSPSNKVTEKGKDVELRCDPISGHTALYWYRQSLGQGLEFLIYFQGNSAPDKSGLPSDRFSAERTGGSVSTLTIQRTQQEDSAVYLCASSYRASGNTIYFGEGSWLTVV.